This T cell receptor (beta chain) was observed in a study of metastatic and nonmetastatic thyroid tumors. About the research overall: Across blood and tumor or nodule tissue, repertoires from malignant and benign thyroid patients were compared with one another. Whole-study results and caveats: Reported TCR beta diversity, measured in blood and tumor, was significantly higher for malignant thyroid tumors than for benign nodules.

The germline V gene encodes CDR1 DFQATT and CDR2 SNEGSKA (reference sequence). There are 15 residues in the CDR3. V was trimmed by 6 bases and J by 4 bases, leaving 19 bases between them. With respect to this clone: The antigen remains undetermined.

Methods used by the authors: A papillary thyroid cancer distant-metastasis classifier was built from CDR3 differences across clinicopathological groups. TCRdb re-called the PCR reads through MiXCR. The V and J calls and clone size are TCRdb's, not the authors'. The repertoire holds about 41,000 clones, with about 24% as singletons. No patient received treatment before thyroid surgery. The clonotype originates from a female donor with papillary thyroid cancer or a benign thyroid nodule (not recorded which). Some clones in this sample may be carry-over from other donors' samples. Source material: tumor tissue. The genes are TRBV20-1 and TRBJ2-1; tentative D call: TRBD2 (7 bases). Here the CDR3 reads CSALGGGGPYNEQFF. CDR3 bases: TGCAGTGCCCTAGGGGGGGGCGGCCCGTACAATGAGCAGTTCTTC.